The rows below give T cell receptor beta chains drawn from one sample of a study of Ad26.COV2.S vaccination and SARS-CoV-2 variants. Produced via immunoSEQ multiplex PCR; TCRdb's table is partial and in-frame only. The table has about 500,000 clones, about 89% seen once. Sequencing was performed on peripheral blood, taken in a trial of Ad26.COV2.S vaccine versus placebo. Source of these receptors: a person aged 18-60 years who received the Ad26.COV2.S COVID-19 vaccine or a placebo. Each CDR3 is given with its conserved first and last residue. The order of the fields is J gene, clone size, V gene, D gene, CDR3 protein, CDR3 DNA. A D gene is named only where the DNA matches it firmly. Clone size is shown for a subset of rows, as once, few, many or a class of expanded clone.

j_call: TRBJ1-5; clone_size: -; v_call: TRBV5-1; d_call: -; cdr3_aa: CASSFRPRENSNQPQHF; cdr3_nt: TGCGCCAGCAGCTTTCGCCCCAGAGAAAATAGCAATCAGCCCCAGCATTTT
j_call: TRBJ2-3; clone_size: -; v_call: TRBV30; d_call: -; cdr3_aa: CAWSPAGHTDTQYF; cdr3_nt: TGTGCCTGGAGTCCGGCGGGGCACACAGATACGCAGTATTTT
j_call: TRBJ1-2; clone_size: -; v_call: TRBV3-1/TRBV3-2; d_call: TRBD1; cdr3_aa: CASSRRTGQLGYTF; cdr3_nt: TGTGCCAGCAGCCGCAGGACGGGACAGTTGGGCTACACCTTC
j_call: TRBJ2-3; clone_size: -; v_call: TRBV24-1; d_call: TRBD1; cdr3_aa: CATSDPSGQGTDTQYF; cdr3_nt: TGTGCCACCAGTGACCCCTCGGGACAGGGAACAGATACGCAGTATTTT
j_call: TRBJ2-7; clone_size: -; v_call: TRBV28; d_call: -; cdr3_aa: CASSFRNYEQYF; cdr3_nt: TGTGCCAGCAGTTTCAGGAATTACGAGCAGTACTTC
j_call: TRBJ1-1; clone_size: -; v_call: TRBV2; d_call: -; cdr3_aa: CASWGGTEAFF; cdr3_nt: TGTGCCAGCTGGGGGGGGACTGAAGCTTTCTTT
j_call: TRBJ1-5; clone_size: -; v_call: TRBV5-8; d_call: -; cdr3_aa: CASSSMTASRSNQPQHF; cdr3_nt: TGTGCCAGCAGCTCCATGACAGCTTCTCGTAGCAATCAGCCCCAGCATTTT
j_call: TRBJ2-3; clone_size: -; v_call: TRBV6-2/TRBV6-3; d_call: -; cdr3_aa: CASSLTRGSPSTDTQYF; cdr3_nt: TGTGCCAGCAGCCTCACTCGCGGGTCCCCTAGCACAGATACGCAGTATTTT
j_call: TRBJ2-7; clone_size: -; v_call: TRBV2; d_call: TRBD2; cdr3_aa: CASSERWGSGRAYEQYF; cdr3_nt: TGTGCCAGCAGTGAAAGGTGGGGGAGTGGGAGGGCCTACGAGCAGTACTTC
j_call: TRBJ1-4; clone_size: -; v_call: TRBV6-5; d_call: TRBD1; cdr3_aa: CASSSSTGTGGYKLFF; cdr3_nt: TGTGCCAGCAGTTCATCCACCGGGACAGGGGGTTATAAACTGTTTTTT
j_call: TRBJ1-1; clone_size: -; v_call: TRBV28; d_call: -; cdr3_aa: CASSLGTDEAFF; cdr3_nt: TGTGCCAGCAGTTTAGGTACAGATGAAGCTTTCTTT
j_call: TRBJ1-3; clone_size: -; v_call: TRBV5-1; d_call: -; cdr3_aa: CASSLDAGGTGNTIYF; cdr3_nt: TGCGCCAGCAGCTTGGACGCGGGGGGAACTGGAAACACCATATATTTT
j_call: TRBJ2-5; clone_size: -; v_call: TRBV14; d_call: -; cdr3_aa: CASRPGFWQETQYF; cdr3_nt: TGTGCCAGCAGACCGGGATTTTGGCAAGAGACCCAGTACTTC
j_call: TRBJ2-5; clone_size: -; v_call: TRBV7-2; d_call: -; cdr3_aa: CASSLASNLGETQYF; cdr3_nt: TGTGCCAGCAGCTTAGCGAGCAACTTGGGAGAGACCCAGTACTTC
j_call: TRBJ1-3; clone_size: -; v_call: TRBV6-5; d_call: -; cdr3_aa: CASRPSGTGNTIYF; cdr3_nt: TGTGCCAGCAGACCTTCAGGAACTGGAAACACCATATATTTT
j_call: TRBJ2-7; clone_size: -; v_call: TRBV6-5; d_call: -; cdr3_aa: CASSLQTAYEQYF; cdr3_nt: TGTGCCAGCAGTCTTCAGACAGCCTACGAGCAGTACTTC
j_call: TRBJ2-7; clone_size: -; v_call: TRBV6-5; d_call: TRBD1; cdr3_aa: CASRVDRGNPYEQYF; cdr3_nt: TGTGCCAGCAGGGTTGACAGGGGGAATCCCTACGAGCAGTACTTC
j_call: TRBJ2-3; clone_size: -; v_call: TRBV11-2; d_call: TRBD2; cdr3_aa: CASSYSGSADTQYF; cdr3_nt: TGTGCCAGCAGTTACAGCGGGAGTGCAGATACGCAGTATTTT
j_call: TRBJ1-2; clone_size: -; v_call: TRBV28; d_call: -; cdr3_aa: CASSFPSGSRGYTF; cdr3_nt: TGTGCCAGCAGTTTCCCGTCAGGGTCTCGCGGCTACACCTTC
j_call: TRBJ2-7; clone_size: -; v_call: TRBV2; d_call: TRBD1; cdr3_aa: CASNRDSLSYEQYF; cdr3_nt: TGTGCCAGCAACCGGGACAGCCTCTCCTACGAGCAGTACTTC
j_call: TRBJ2-1; clone_size: -; v_call: TRBV7-6; d_call: -; cdr3_aa: CASSSYRLGEQFF; cdr3_nt: TGTGCCAGCAGCTCCTATCGACTAGGGGAGCAGTTCTTC
j_call: TRBJ1-1; clone_size: -; v_call: TRBV28; d_call: TRBD1; cdr3_aa: CASSLGTGHTEAFF; cdr3_nt: TGTGCCAGCAGTTTAGGGACAGGGCACACTGAAGCTTTCTTT
j_call: TRBJ2-2; clone_size: -; v_call: TRBV10-3; d_call: TRBD1; cdr3_aa: CAISDSRDRVRTGELFF; cdr3_nt: TGTGCCATCAGTGATAGCCGGGACAGGGTCCGCACCGGGGAGCTGTTTTTT
j_call: TRBJ2-7; clone_size: -; v_call: TRBV19; d_call: TRBD2; cdr3_aa: CASSIAGTSGSYEQYF; cdr3_nt: TGTGCCAGTAGTATAGCAGGGACTAGCGGGAGCTACGAGCAGTACTTC
j_call: TRBJ1-6; clone_size: few; v_call: TRBV28; d_call: -; cdr3_aa: CASSLADRLNSPLHF; cdr3_nt: TGTGCCAGCAGTTTAGCCGACAGACTGAATTCACCCCTCCACTTT
j_call: TRBJ1-3; clone_size: -; v_call: TRBV11-2; d_call: TRBD1; cdr3_aa: CASSVKGTGISSGNTIYF; cdr3_nt: TGTGCCAGCAGCGTAAAAGGGACAGGGATAAGCTCTGGAAACACCATATATTTT
j_call: TRBJ1-5; clone_size: -; v_call: TRBV27; d_call: -; cdr3_aa: CASSWSGMGNQPQHF; cdr3_nt: TGTGCCAGCAGTTGGTCCGGGATGGGCAATCAGCCCCAGCATTTT
j_call: TRBJ2-7; clone_size: -; v_call: TRBV6-5; d_call: TRBD2; cdr3_aa: CASSFGREREQYF; cdr3_nt: TGTGCCAGCAGTTTCGGGAGGGAACGCGAGCAGTACTTC
j_call: TRBJ1-5; clone_size: -; v_call: TRBV5-8; d_call: -; cdr3_aa: CASSQGWRHQPQHF; cdr3_nt: TGTGCCAGCAGCCAGGGGTGGCGGCATCAGCCCCAGCATTTT
j_call: TRBJ2-5; clone_size: -; v_call: TRBV11-2; d_call: -; cdr3_aa: CASSLDPAYYQETQYF; cdr3_nt: TGTGCCAGCAGCTTAGATCCAGCCTACTACCAAGAGACCCAGTACTTC
j_call: TRBJ1-1; clone_size: -; v_call: TRBV29-1; d_call: -; cdr3_aa: CSVVGGPMNTEAFF; cdr3_nt: TGCAGCGTTGTGGGGGGCCCGATGAACACTGAAGCTTTCTTT
j_call: TRBJ1-4; clone_size: -; v_call: TRBV28; d_call: TRBD1; cdr3_aa: CASSLGTGGNEKLFF; cdr3_nt: TGTGCCAGCAGTTTAGGGACAGGGGGCAATGAAAAACTGTTTTTT
j_call: TRBJ2-3; clone_size: -; v_call: TRBV24-1; d_call: -; cdr3_aa: CATSEDQGYTQYF; cdr3_nt: TGTGCCACCAGTGAAGACCAGGGATATACGCAGTATTTT
j_call: TRBJ1-2; clone_size: -; v_call: TRBV7-9; d_call: -; cdr3_aa: CASSLEGYGYTF; cdr3_nt: TGTGCCAGCAGCTTAGAAGGCTATGGCTACACCTTC
j_call: TRBJ2-7; clone_size: -; v_call: TRBV6-1; d_call: -; cdr3_aa: CASSEMGYEQYF; cdr3_nt: TGTGCCAGCAGTGAAATGGGATACGAGCAGTACTTC
j_call: TRBJ2-1; clone_size: -; v_call: TRBV28; d_call: TRBD2; cdr3_aa: CASSLAGGYNEQFF; cdr3_nt: TGTGCCAGCAGCTTAGCGGGAGGGTACAATGAGCAGTTCTTC
j_call: TRBJ2-1; clone_size: -; v_call: TRBV6-5; d_call: -; cdr3_aa: CASCSSYNEQFF; cdr3_nt: TGTGCCAGCTGCTCATCCTACAATGAGCAGTTCTTC
j_call: TRBJ2-1; clone_size: -; v_call: TRBV19; d_call: TRBD1; cdr3_aa: CATEAGTAYNEQFF; cdr3_nt: TGTGCCACCGAGGCCGGGACAGCGTACAATGAGCAGTTCTTC
j_call: TRBJ1-1; clone_size: -; v_call: TRBV20-1; d_call: -; cdr3_aa: CSASSMNTEAFF; cdr3_nt: TGCAGTGCTAGTTCGATGAACACTGAAGCTTTCTTT
j_call: TRBJ2-1; clone_size: -; v_call: TRBV7-8; d_call: TRBD2; cdr3_aa: CASSLVGGDVEQFF; cdr3_nt: TGTGCCAGCAGCTTAGTCGGGGGGGACGTTGAGCAGTTCTTC
j_call: TRBJ2-3; clone_size: once; v_call: TRBV10-1; d_call: -; cdr3_aa: CASSEGLTPDTQYF; cdr3_nt: TGCGCCAGCAGTGAGGGTTTGACACCAGATACGCAGTATTTT
j_call: TRBJ1-3; clone_size: -; v_call: TRBV18; d_call: -; cdr3_aa: CASSPRRFSGNTIYF; cdr3_nt: TGTGCCAGCTCACCACGGAGATTCTCTGGAAACACCATATATTTT
j_call: TRBJ2-2; clone_size: -; v_call: TRBV30; d_call: -; cdr3_aa: CAWNLFGDRNTGELFF; cdr3_nt: TGTGCCTGGAATTTGTTCGGGGATCGGAACACCGGGGAGCTGTTTTTT
j_call: TRBJ2-7; clone_size: -; v_call: TRBV25-1; d_call: TRBD2; cdr3_aa: CASASGRRNYEQYF; cdr3_nt: TGTGCCAGCGCTAGCGGGAGAAGGAACTACGAGCAGTACTTC
j_call: TRBJ1-6; clone_size: -; v_call: TRBV5-1; d_call: TRBD1; cdr3_aa: CASSQGQGAGSPLHF; cdr3_nt: TGCGCCAGCAGCCAAGGACAGGGGGCTGGTTCACCCCTCCACTTT
j_call: TRBJ2-3; clone_size: -; v_call: TRBV7-3; d_call: TRBD2; cdr3_aa: CASSLWGGRSSDTQYF; cdr3_nt: TGTGCCAGCAGCTTATGGGGCGGGAGGAGTTCAGATACGCAGTATTTT
j_call: TRBJ1-5; clone_size: -; v_call: TRBV6-2/TRBV6-3; d_call: -; cdr3_aa: CASSSGGSNQPQHF; cdr3_nt: TGTGCCAGCAGTTCCGGGGGGAGCAATCAGCCCCAGCATTTT
j_call: TRBJ2-6; clone_size: -; v_call: TRBV19; d_call: -; cdr3_aa: CASSIPTRASSGANVLTF; cdr3_nt: TGTGCCAGTAGTATTCCGACTAGGGCTAGCTCTGGGGCCAACGTCCTGACTTTC
j_call: TRBJ2-7; clone_size: -; v_call: TRBV7-9; d_call: -; cdr3_aa: CASSSPGRGYEQYF; cdr3_nt: TGTGCCAGCAGTAGTCCGGGTCGGGGCTACGAGCAGTACTTC
j_call: TRBJ1-5; clone_size: -; v_call: TRBV14; d_call: -; cdr3_aa: CASSQAPGGSNQPQHF; cdr3_nt: TGTGCCAGCAGCCAAGCCCCGGGCGGGAGCAATCAGCCCCAGCATTTT